This TCR beta chain was observed in a study of control samples from healthy donors and cancer patients. Measured with immunoSEQ multiplex PCR; TCRdb has only the in-frame clones, and not every one. The sample lists over 85,000 clones, around 90% occurring once. The CDR3 sequence is 13 residues long. V is TRBV21-1 and J is TRBJ1-2; the table's D call of TRBD1 was not tested on the DNA. TRBV21-1 is annotated as a pseudogene. This sequence was found in a woman aged 45-65 years with colorectal cancer. The sample was PBMCs. CDR3 in DNA: TGTGCCAGCAGCAGACGGGACAGCTATGGCTACACCTTC. Translation gives CASSRRDSYGYTF.